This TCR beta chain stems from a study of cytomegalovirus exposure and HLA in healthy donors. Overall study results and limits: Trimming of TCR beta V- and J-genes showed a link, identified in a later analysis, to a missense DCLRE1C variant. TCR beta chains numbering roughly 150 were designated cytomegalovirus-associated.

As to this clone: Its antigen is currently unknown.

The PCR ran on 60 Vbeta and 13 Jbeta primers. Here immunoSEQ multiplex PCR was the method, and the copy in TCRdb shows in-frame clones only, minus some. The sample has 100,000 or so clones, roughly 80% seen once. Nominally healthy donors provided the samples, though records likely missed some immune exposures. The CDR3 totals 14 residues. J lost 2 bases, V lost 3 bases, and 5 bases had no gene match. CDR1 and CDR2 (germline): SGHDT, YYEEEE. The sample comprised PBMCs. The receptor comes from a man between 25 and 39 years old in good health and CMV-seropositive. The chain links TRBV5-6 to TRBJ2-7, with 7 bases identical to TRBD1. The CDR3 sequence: CASSSPGQTYEQYF. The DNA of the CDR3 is TGTGCCAGCAGCTCCCCGGGACAGACCTACGAGCAGTACTTC.